This T cell receptor beta chain was found in a study of beta chain features in type 1 diabetes. Study-level findings and limits: Type 1 diabetes patients had fewer VDJ junction insertions and more deletions. PCR might show a preference for shorter templates, equally across patients and controls. Moderate but significant shortening of TCRB CDR3s was recorded in all four CD4+ subsets from Type 1 diabetes patients.

V was pared by 7 bases and J by 0 bases, with 2 bases of the junction left unmatched. Germline CDR1 and CDR2: MDHEN and SYDVKM. CDR3 length: 16 residues. Comments on this clone: What it binds is unknown.

Expressed TCRB transcripts were sequenced because the isolated RNA had all been reverse transcribed beforehand. Naive, central memory and regulatory T cell samples produced a mean of about 3.5 million reads. Generated by immunoSEQ multiplex PCR, the TCRdb table keeps only in-frame clones and is missing some. The sample has about 280,000 clones, 14% to 15% seen once. One heparinised draw, averaging roughly 0.12 L, was taken per donor. The chain combines TRBV28 with TRBJ2-6; TRBD1 matches at 11 bases. The receptor comes from a man between 18 and 35 years old with type 1 diabetes. The specimen sequenced was naive CD4+ T cells from blood. The CDR3 spells CASTGTGGSGANVLTF. CDR3 nucleotide sequence: TGTGCCAGCACCGGGACAGGGGGCTCTGGGGCCAACGTCCTGACTTTC.